This T cell receptor (beta chain) was retrieved from a study of blood T cells in healthy people across ages. CDR1 is DFQATT and CDR2 is SNEGSKA in the germline V gene (reference sequence). Deletions cut 8 bases from V and 5 bases from J, with 11 bases between. This CDR3 is 11 amino acids long. Primed by a sample-barcoded 5' primer and a J-beta primer mix, a second PCR proceeded for roughly 7 to 12 cycles. TCRdb called the 5' RACE reads again in MiXCR, with one record for every CDR3 protein. The top ten clones hold 13% of a sample with some 670,000 distinct CDR3 sequences, 52% of them seen once. Findings and caveats of the study: Comparison with aged donors showed that long-lived donors had more naive CD4+ cells and higher diversity.

For this clonotype: Antigen: not known. A single base separates this from a much larger clone, so it may be a read error.

The clonotype originates from a woman older than 75 in good health. This rearrangement joins TRBV20-1 to TRBJ2-3, with a weak D call TRBD2 (6 bases). Source material: blood. The CDR3 loop reads CSTRGIDTQYF. For the CDR3, the DNA is TGCAGTACGCGGGGCATAGATACGCAGTATTTT.